Below are 3 T cell receptor beta chains sequenced from a single sample in a study of glioma-infiltrating T cells after dendritic cell vaccination (dated by TCRdb to 2016 to 2017). Library method: the immunoSEQ multiplex PCR assay. TCRdb obtained this table from immuneACCESS and retained in-frame rearrangements with V and J assigned. These tables miss some clones; where compared with another copy, unresolved V genes account for less than half of the shortfall, and the remainder is unexplained. In this sample the table shows approximately 90,000 clones, over 75% of which occur a single time. The biggest ten clones account for roughly 2.9% of the sample. Sequenced material: blood, taken before dendritic cell vaccination. These TCRs come from a human donor with glioblastoma.

The rearrangement links TRBV5-5 to TRBJ2-5, with TRBD2 identical over 10 bases. The CDR3 spans 15 residues. Germline CDR1 and CDR2: SGHKS and YYEKEE (reference sequence). The J segment lost 1 base and the V segment lost 5 bases, leaving 5 bases of the junction unmatched. The CDR3 protein is CASRKIAGGQETQYF. In nucleotides, the CDR3 is TGTGCCAGCAGGAAGATAGCGGGGGGCCAAGAGACCCAGTACTTC.

The chain joins TRBV7-2 to TRBJ1-2; the D is unclear. The CDR3 totals 13 residues. Germline V CDR1 and CDR2: SGHTA, FQGNSA. V shed 2 bases and J shed 6 bases, with 10 bases lying between them. CDR3 residues: CASSLILRDGYTF. In DNA form, the CDR3 reads TGTGCCAGCAGCTTAATTTTGCGAGATGGCTACACCTTC.

This chain joins TRBV7-8 and TRBJ2-2; 8 positions match TRBD2. This CDR3 is 17 amino acids long. Germline V lookup: CDR1 SGHVS, CDR2 FQNEAQ. Trimming at V came to 5 bases and at J to 1 base, leaving 9 bases not matched to a gene. CDR3 nucleotide sequence: TGTGCCAGCAGCCTCCTTGTAGCGGGATTGAACACCGGGGAGCTGTTTTTT. It specifies CASSLLVAGLNTGELFF.